Shown below are 32 T cell receptor beta chains from a single sample sequenced in a study of blood T cell repertoires in COVID-19. The table came from immunoSEQ multiplex PCR; TCRdb's copy has only in-frame clones and leaves some out. The sample includes 110,000 to 150,000 clones, approximately 78% of them seen just once. What was sequenced was peripheral blood. Every receptor here comes from a woman aged 80 or over with acute or convalescent COVID-19.

V gene TRBV12-3 or TRBV12-4 combines with J gene TRBJ1-5; no firm D call. Trimming stripped 5 bases from V and 7 bases from J, with 12 bases between. The CDR3 is 13 amino acids. This CDR3 reads CASSLGQKQPQHF. CDR3 nucleotides: TGTGCCAGCAGTCTTGGGCAGAAACAGCCCCAGCATTTT.

This rearrangement joins TRBV27 to TRBJ1-1, with D tentatively TRBD1 (5 bases). Germline lookup yields CDR1 MNHEY and CDR2 SMNVEV (reference sequence). The CDR3 spans 15 residues. Trimming left V 6 bases short and J 4 bases short, with 18 bases between. CDR3 nucleotides: TGTGCCAGCAGCCCAGTTCCTCGGACAACCACTGAAGCTTTCTTT. Translation gives CASSPVPRTTTEAFF.

The V and J genes are TRBV2 and TRBJ1-2; tentatively, D is TRBD1 (6 bases). Per germline, CDR1 SNHLY and CDR2 FYNNEI. The CDR3 has 11 residues. The V gene lost 9 bases and the J gene lost 8 bases, with 13 bases spanning the gap. Written as DNA, the CDR3 is TGTGCCAGTTGGACAGCCATGGGCTACACCTTC. Translating it yields CASWTAMGYTF. The complete variable domain, with remaining parts taken from reference TRBV2 and TRBJ1-2, reads EPEVTQTPSHQVTQMGQEVILRCVPISNHLYFYWYRQILGQKVEFLVSFYNNEISEKSEIFDDQFSVERPDGSNFTLKIRSTKLEDSAMYFCASWTAMGYTFGSGTRLTVV.

This clone has just a few counts. The chain combines TRBV4-1 with TRBJ2-7, with D possibly being TRBD1 (5 bases). This CDR3 is 15 amino acids long. CDR1 MGHRA and CDR2 YSYEKL come from the germline V gene. Trimming stripped 1 base from V and 4 bases from J, with 14 bases between. CDR3 sequence: CASSQGWGQGYEQYF. CDR3 nucleotides: TGCGCCAGCAGCCAAGGGTGGGGCCAAGGGTACGAGCAGTACTTC.

V usage is TRBV6-2 or TRBV6-3 and J usage is TRBJ2-1; 16 nucleotides agree with TRBD2. This CDR3 has 16 residues. The germline gives CDR1 MNHEY, CDR2 SVGEGT. V shed 6 bases and J 8 bases; nucleotides not matched to a gene: 7. The CDR3 nucleotides read TGTGCCAGCAGCCAGGGGACTAGCGGGAGGGCCGATGAGCAGTTCTTC. It specifies CASSQGTSGRADEQFF.

This clone showed up just once. A read error may produce the germline difference seen at one junction end. The rearrangement joins TRBV5-1 to TRBJ2-5; a possible D gene is TRBD2 (7 bases). The CDR3 runs 15 residues. Germline loops: CDR1 SGHRS, CDR2 YFSETQ. The chain's CDR3 is CASSRGDTAQVTQYF. DNA for the CDR3: TGCGCCAGCAGCCGGGGGGACACCGCCCAAGTGACCCAGTACTTC.

This chain links TRBV6-1 with TRBJ1-4; the D is unclear. This CDR3 comprises 14 residues. Germline CDR1 and CDR2: MNHNS and SASEGT. The V and J ends lost 1 base and 8 bases respectively, with 11 bases between them. The CDR3 spells CASSEGPAAEKLFF. The CDR3 nucleotides are TGTGCCAGCAGTGAAGGGCCGGCGGCGGAAAAACTGTTTTTT.

V usage is TRBV2 and J usage is TRBJ1-1; 8 bases agree with TRBD1. With V trimmed by 6 bases and J by 12 bases, 15 bases remained unmatched. The CDR3 sequence is 14 residues long. The germline V gene has CDR1 SNHLY and CDR2 FYNNEI. CDR3 sequence (DNA): TGTGCCAGCAGATCAGGACAGGGAGGGTCGCTGACTTTCTTT. This sequence encodes CASRSGQGGSLTFF.

There are a few counts of this clone. The V gene is TRBV3-1 (or the pseudogene TRBV3-2), the J gene TRBJ2-5; 11 positions match TRBD1. The CDR3 has 15 amino acids. V lost 2 bases to trimming and J lost 6 bases; unmatched junction nucleotides: 5. Germline V lookup: CDR1 LGHDT, CDR2 YNNKEL (reference sequence). CDR3 protein: CASSQMGQGVKTQYF. The CDR3 DNA is TGTGCCAGCAGCCAAATGGGACAGGGGGTCAAGACCCAGTACTTC.

This clone appeared a single time. This chain links TRBV6-4 with TRBJ2-7; 10 bases are shared with TRBD1. CDR1 and CDR2 from the germline V gene are MRHNA and SNTAGT. After removal of 4 bases from V and 7 bases from J, the junction contained 7 bases not matched to a gene. The CDR3 is 14 amino acids. The CDR3 region is CASSADRGAAEQYF. The CDR3 DNA follows: TGTGCCAGCAGTGCGGACAGGGGGGCTGCAGAGCAGTACTTC.

J is TRBJ2-1 and V is TRBV24-1, with D possibly matching TRBD2 (6 bases). V was trimmed by 5 bases and J by 7 bases, leaving 11 bases between them. The CDR3 extends over 13 amino acids. CDR1 is KGHDR, CDR2 SFDVKD, per germline. In nucleotides, the CDR3 is TGTGCCACCAGTGGGCTAGCGCAAAATGAGCAGTTCTTC. It yields the protein CATSGLAQNEQFF.

This clone was found once. This chain connects TRBV7-2 to TRBJ2-3, with D maybe TRBD2 (6 bases). The CDR3 spans 16 residues. The ends were cut back, 2 bases at V and 5 bases at J, with 17 bases in the middle. The germline V gene encodes CDR1 SGHTA and CDR2 FQGNSA. The DNA for the CDR3 is TGTGCCAGCAGCTTAATCGGGGGAAGGGTGGGAGATACGCAGTATTTT. Its translation: CASSLIGGRVGDTQYF.

The chain links TRBV6-5 to TRBJ2-3, with 11 nucleotides matching TRBD2. The CDR3 runs 14 residues. J lost 9 bases, V lost 6 bases, and 8 bases had no gene match. The germline CDR1 and CDR2 sequences are MNHEY and SVGAGI. The CDR3, as DNA: TGTGCCAGCAGCCGCGACCGGACTAGCGGGACGCAGTATTTT. This codes for CASSRDRTSGTQYF.

This clone was observed a handful of times. The chain carries TRBV7-3 and TRBJ1-1; a weak D match, TRBD1 (6 bases). V lost 2 bases, J lost 4 bases, and 8 bases lay in between. Per germline, CDR1 SGHTA and CDR2 FQGTGA. This CDR3 is built from 13 residues. Written as DNA, the CDR3 is TGTGCCAGCAGCTTACAACAGGGCACTGAAGCTTTCTTT. Amino acid sequence: CASSLQQGTEAFF.

The CDR3 coding sequence is TGTGCCAGCAGTCATTCAGGGAGGGCCGCGTACAATGAGCAGTTCTTC. This gives the protein CASSHSGRAAYNEQFF. The chain joins TRBV7-9 to TRBJ2-1, with 7 bases lining up with TRBD2. The germline gives CDR1 SEHNR, CDR2 FQNEAQ (reference sequence). With V trimmed by 6 bases and J by 4 bases, 12 bases remained unmatched. The CDR3 has 16 amino acids.

This chain links TRBV9 with TRBJ2-1, with D possibly TRBD1 on 5 matching bases. V lost 0 bases, J lost 8 bases, and 15 bases lay in between. CDR1 and CDR2 (germline): SGDLS, YYNGEE. This CDR3 contains 15 residues. Here the CDR3 DNA reads TGTGCCAGCAGCGTAGTAGGGGATTGGGTGGATGAGCAGTTCTTC. Protein sequence: CASSVVGDWVDEQFF. Filled out from reference TRBV9 and TRBJ2-1, the complete variable domain reads DSGVTQTPKHLITATGQRVTLRCSPRSGDLSVYWYQQSLDQGLQFLIQYYNGEERAKGNILERFSAQQFPDLHSELNLSSLELGDSALYFCASSVVGDWVDEQFFGPGTRLTVL.

The chain carries TRBV27 and TRBJ2-3, with D possibly TRBD1 on 5 matching bases. CDR3 length equals 14 residues. Germline V lookup: CDR1 MNHEY, CDR2 SMNVEV (reference sequence). V lost 8 bases and J 0 bases, leaving 12 bases between the germline ends. The CDR3 reads CASATGPSTDTQYF. CDR3 DNA: TGTGCCAGCGCTACAGGACCTAGCACAGATACGCAGTATTTT.

Here the CDR3 reads CASKGTSYANYGYTF. The CDR3 nucleotides read TGTGCCTCCAAAGGGACATCATACGCTAACTATGGCTACACCTTC. This sequence joins TRBV10-3 and TRBJ1-2, with D tentatively TRBD1 (6 bases). The CDR3 consists of 15 residues. Trimming took 11 bases from V and 0 from J, leaving 19 bases between them. Germline values: CDR1 ENHRY, CDR2 SYGVKD.

This clone was picked up a small number of times. The genes are TRBV6-1 and TRBJ2-7; D is unresolved. CDR3 length: 14 residues. Per the germline V gene, CDR1 is MNHNS and CDR2 is SASEGT. Trimming removed 0 bases from V and 0 bases from J, with 6 bases in between. CDR3 DNA sequence: TGTGCCAGCAGTGAAGCTGTTCTCTCCTACGAGCAGTACTTC. Encoded protein: CASSEAVLSYEQYF.

V usage is TRBV4-1 and J usage is TRBJ2-7; possible D gene TRBD1, 5 bases. The CDR3 runs to 16 residues. Per germline, CDR1 MGHRA and CDR2 YSYEKL. Deletions cut 1 base from V and 3 bases from J, with 16 bases between. The CDR3 is CASSQGSRTRFYEQYF. CDR3 in DNA: TGCGCCAGCAGCCAAGGGAGCCGGACACGATTCTACGAGCAGTACTTC.

The J gene is TRBJ2-7, the V gene TRBV11-2; 9 bases agree with TRBD1. The germline gives CDR1 SGHAT, CDR2 FQNNGV. This CDR3 region has 16 residues. J lost 3 bases, V lost 4 bases, and 10 bases had no gene match. In DNA, the CDR3 is TGTGCCAGCAGCTGGGGACAGGGCGAATGGGACTACGAGCAGTACTTC. It specifies CASSWGQGEWDYEQYF.

The V gene is TRBV5-8, the J gene TRBJ2-1; 8 nucleotides align to TRBD2. Germline V gives CDR1 SGHTS, CDR2 YDEGEE. J gave up 7 bases and V 2 bases, and 8 bases lay outside the gene matches. The CDR3 is made up of 15 amino acids. The CDR3 sequence: CASSFLLAGLNEQFF. CDR3 in DNA: TGTGCCAGCAGCTTTCTATTAGCGGGGTTGAATGAGCAGTTCTTC.

This chain connects TRBV18 to TRBJ2-7; TRBD2 aligns across 7 bases. V was clipped by 5 bases and J by 1 base; unmatched bases: 11. Germline lookup yields CDR1 KGHSH and CDR2 LQKENI. The CDR3 contains 16 residues. The CDR3: CASSIRGGAQSYEQYF. DNA for the CDR3: TGTGCCAGCTCAATCCGGGGAGGGGCACAATCCTACGAGCAGTACTTC.

V is TRBV6-5 and J is TRBJ2-2; D is undetermined. Germline assignment: CDR1 MNHEY and CDR2 SVGAGI. Trimming cost V 4 bases and J 3 bases, with 3 bases left between them. The CDR3 has 12 residues. CDR3 bases: TGTGCCAGCAGTTCGTACACCGGGGAGCTGTTTTTT. This translates into CASSSYTGELFF.

The V gene is TRBV11-2, the J gene TRBJ1-1; TRBD1 agrees at 9 bases. Germline V CDR1 and CDR2: SGHAT, FQNNGV. The CDR3 length is 18 residues. The ends lost 4 bases at V and 3 bases at J; junction bases unmatched: 15. The CDR3 spells CASSYEQGQGSRYTEAFF. CDR3 DNA: TGTGCCAGCAGCTATGAACAGGGACAGGGCTCCCGTTACACTGAAGCTTTCTTT.

In DNA, the CDR3 is TGTGCCACTGGGACAGGAGCCACAGATACGCAGTATTTT. It yields the protein CATGTGATDTQYF. This sequence joins TRBV24-1 and TRBJ2-3, with TRBD1 identical over 8 bases. CDR1 and CDR2 from the germline V gene are KGHDR and SFDVKD. The CDR3 covers 13 residues. V gave up 10 bases and J gave up 2 bases; unmatched junction bases: 4.

This sequence joins TRBV7-3 and TRBJ2-3; D is undetermined. Trimming removed 0 bases from V and 9 bases from J, with 10 bases in between. Germline values: CDR1 SGHTA, CDR2 FQGTGA. This CDR3 is 13 amino acids long. In DNA form, the CDR3 reads TGTGCCAGCAGCTTAACGCTAGTAAGCACGCAGTATTTT. This codes for CASSLTLVSTQYF. The full variable domain, in which reference TRBV7-3 and TRBJ2-3 provide the parts outside the CDR3, is GAGVSQTPSNKVTEKGKYVELRCDPISGHTALYWYRQSLGQGPEFLIYFQGTGAADDSGLPNDRFFAVRPEGSVSTLKIQRTERGDSAVYLCASSLTLVSTQYFGPGTRLTVL.

The genes are TRBV7-2 and TRBJ1-5; D call uncertain. This CDR3 is built from 13 residues. Germline values: CDR1 SGHTA, CDR2 FQGNSA. V shed 1 base and J shed 4 bases, with 5 bases lying between them. The CDR3 region has the DNA TGTGCCAGCAGCTTAGGCAGGAATCAGCCCCAGCATTTT. Residues: CASSLGRNQPQHF.

The chain carries TRBV7-2 and TRBJ2-3; 12 bases fit TRBD2. Germline CDR1 SGHTA, CDR2 FQGNSA. Trimming at V came to 5 bases and at J to 5 bases, leaving 8 bases not matched to a gene. The CDR3 contains 16 residues. CDR3 DNA: TGTGCCAGCAGCCTGCGACTAGCGGGAGTTGTAGATACGCAGTATTTT. Translation: CASSLRLAGVVDTQYF.

This chain connects TRBV25-1 to TRBJ2-3; TRBD1 is a possible D gene (6 bases). V lost 8 bases, J lost 0 bases, and 12 bases lay in between. This CDR3 contains 14 residues. Germline V CDR1 and CDR2: MGHDK, SYGVNS. CDR3 bases: TGTGCCAGCCAATACAGGGTGAGCACAGATACGCAGTATTTT. Its protein product is CASQYRVSTDTQYF. Combining the CDR3 with reference TRBV25-1 and TRBJ2-3 gives the whole variable domain EADIYQTPRYLVIGTGKKITLECSQTMGHDKMYWYQQDPGMELHLIHYSYGVNSTEKGDLSSESTVSRIRTEHFPLTLESARPSHTSQYLCASQYRVSTDTQYFGPGTRLTVL.

This sequence joins TRBV5-1 and TRBJ1-2; tentative D call: TRBD1 (5 bases). Germline CDR1 is SGHRS and CDR2 is YFSETQ. This CDR3 spans 15 amino acids. Trimming took 0 bases from V and 3 from J, leaving 12 bases between them. The CDR3 region is CASSLAMGRDYGYTF. DNA for the CDR3: TGCGCCAGCAGCTTGGCCATGGGGCGAGACTATGGCTACACCTTC. The full variable domain, in which reference TRBV5-1 and TRBJ1-2 provide the parts outside the CDR3, is KAGVTQTPRYLIKTRGQQVTLSCSPISGHRSVSWYQQTPGQGLQFLFEYFSETQRNKGNFPGRFSGRQFSNSRSEMNVSTLELGDSALYLCASSLAMGRDYGYTFGSGTRLTVV.

The rearrangement joins TRBV6-2 or TRBV6-3 to TRBJ1-3; TRBD1 is a possible D gene (6 bases). Trimming removed 5 bases from V and 2 bases from J, with 16 bases in between. The germline CDR1 and CDR2 sequences are MNHEY and SVGEGT. This CDR3 is 16 amino acids long. The CDR3 sequence is CASSPWTDLTGNTIYF. In DNA, the CDR3 is TGTGCCAGCAGTCCATGGACAGACCTTACTGGAAACACCATATATTTT.